This entry lists 14 T cell receptor beta chains sequenced from one sample in a study of blood T cell repertoires in COVID-19. Produced via immunoSEQ multiplex PCR; TCRdb's table is partial and in-frame only. The sample has around 500,000 clones, approximately 87% seen once. The sequencing sample was made of PBMCs or T cells enriched from blood (not recorded which). The receptors shown here come from a woman aged 40 to 49 who had recovered from COVID-19.

The rearrangement links TRBV6-1 to TRBJ1-1, with TRBD1 identical over 7 bases. CDR3 length equals 18 residues. Germline V CDR1 and CDR2: MNHNS, SASEGT. V dropped 4 bases and J dropped 2; count of bases not matched to a gene: 16. DNA of the CDR3: TGTGCCAGCAGTGGCGCGGGCACAGGGGCCAACCGAAACACTGAAGCTTTCTTT. Encoded protein: CASSGAGTGANRNTEAFF.

This sequence joins TRBV12-5 and TRBJ1-3; no definite D call. This CDR3 has 12 residues. V lost 3 bases and J 7 bases, leaving 7 bases between the germline ends. The germline V gene encodes CDR1 LGHNT and CDR2 FRNRAP. The CDR3 loop reads CASGFASNTIYF. CDR3 nucleotide sequence: TGTGCTAGTGGTTTTGCGTCGAACACCATATATTTT. The full variable domain, its missing parts supplied by reference TRBV12-5 and TRBJ1-3, is DARVTQTPRHKVTEMGQEVTMRCQPILGHNTVFWYRQTMMQGLELLAYFRNRAPLDDSGMPKDRFSAEMPDATLATLKIQPSEPRDSAVYFCASGFASNTIYFGEGSWLTVV.

The chain uses TRBV7-6 and TRBJ2-7; the D gene is possibly TRBD2 (7 bases). Per the germline V gene, CDR1 is SGHVS and CDR2 is FNYEAQ. V was clipped by 3 bases and J by 7 bases, with 22 bases between them. The CDR3 is 16 residues long. CDR3 amino acids: CASSFARGVGGREQYF. In DNA form, the CDR3 reads TGTGCCAGCAGCTTCGCCCGGGGGGTCGGGGGGCGAGAGCAGTACTTC.

The V call is TRBV30, the J call TRBJ1-5; D is uncertain. V shed 2 bases and J shed 6 bases, with 11 bases lying between them. Per germline, CDR1 GTSNPN and CDR2 SVGIG (reference sequence). The CDR3 runs 13 residues. The CDR3 reads CAWSSPARQPQHF. Written as DNA, the CDR3 is TGTGCCTGGAGTTCCCCTGCGCGTCAGCCCCAGCATTTT. Full variable domain (outside the CDR3, taken from reference TRBV30 and TRBJ1-5): SQTIHQWPATLVQPVGSPLSLECTVEGTSNPNLYWYRQAAGRGLQLLFYSVGIGQISSEVPQNLSASRPQDRQFILSSKKLLLSDSGFYLCAWSSPARQPQHFGDGTRLSIL.

The chain carries TRBV5-6 and TRBJ1-1; 7 bases fit TRBD1. The CDR3 consists of 17 residues. The ends lost 4 bases at V and 1 base at J; junction bases unmatched: 13. Germline CDR1 is SGHDT and CDR2 is YYEEEE. CDR3 in DNA: TGTGCCAGCAGCCCCGAGCCTACCGGGACAGCGAACACTGAAGCTTTCTTT. It specifies CASSPEPTGTANTEAFF.

The chain couples TRBV5-4 to TRBJ1-2; D gene uncertain. CDR1 is SGHNT and CDR2 is YYREEE in the germline V gene (reference sequence). Between the trimmed V and J ends, which lost 6 bases and 5 bases, there was a span of 17 bases. CDR3 size: 14 residues. The CDR3 protein is CASTIRPAMYGYTF. The DNA of the CDR3 is TGTGCCAGCACCATAAGACCAGCGATGTATGGCTACACCTTC.

In its sample, this clone was seen a few times. The chain has TRBV24-1 and TRBJ1-3, with 7 bases matching TRBD1. Per germline, CDR1 KGHDR and CDR2 SFDVKD. V shed 3 bases, J shed 2 bases, and the junction held 3 bases outside the gene matches. The CDR3 contains 15 residues. CDR3 protein: CATSDGTGAGNTIYF. CDR3 DNA: TGTGCCACCAGTGATGGTACAGGGGCTGGAAACACCATATATTTT.

The V call is TRBV4-1, the J call TRBJ1-6; D call uncertain. Germline V CDR1 and CDR2: MGHRA, YSYEKL. CDR3 length: 16 residues. With 3 bases removed from V and 0 bases from J, the gap between germline ends came to 9 bases. The CDR3 protein is CASSQEEGSYNSPLHF. The CDR3 DNA reads as TGCGCCAGCAGCCAGGAAGAGGGCTCCTATAATTCACCCCTCCACTTT.

This clone was detected only once. This sequence joins TRBV29-1 and TRBJ2-1; 7 positions agree with TRBD2. Germline V lookup: CDR1 SQVTM, CDR2 ANQGSEA. V lost 3 bases and J lost 0; bases outside the gene matches: 5. This CDR3 is built from 15 residues. The CDR3 reads CSVDSGRSSYNEQFF. The CDR3 DNA follows: TGCAGCGTTGATAGCGGGCGAAGCTCCTACAATGAGCAGTTCTTC.

The gene calls are TRBV6-4 and TRBJ1-6, with D possibly being TRBD1 (6 bases). The CDR3 loop spans 13 amino acids. V was clipped by 9 bases and J by 7 bases, with 13 bases between them. CDR1 and CDR2 from the germline V gene are MRHNA and SNTAGT. CDR3 sequence: CASRTDPNSPLHF. CDR3 nucleotide sequence: TGTGCCAGTAGGACAGACCCGAATTCACCCCTCCACTTT.

J is TRBJ2-1 and V is TRBV5-1; 10 nucleotides line up with TRBD2. Trimming cost V 6 bases and J 6 bases; bases outside gene matches: 6. Germline V CDR1 and CDR2: SGHRS, YFSETQ. The CDR3 spans 14 residues. In nucleotides, the CDR3 is TGCGCCAGCAAGGTACTAGCGGGGCCCAATGAGCAGTTCTTC. Translation: CASKVLAGPNEQFF.

The rearrangement links TRBV9 to TRBJ1-2; D might be TRBD1 (6 bases). V lost 2 bases and J 0 bases, leaving 11 bases between the germline ends. CDR1 is SGDLS, CDR2 YYNGEE, per germline. The CDR3 is made up of 15 amino acids. CDR3 amino acids: CASSVRQGSNYGYTF. CDR3 bases: TGTGCCAGCAGCGTGAGGCAGGGGTCTAACTATGGCTACACCTTC.

Only one count was recorded for this clone. The V and J genes are TRBV11-2 and TRBJ2-7; 7 nucleotides line up with TRBD1. The V segment lost 2 bases and the J segment 2 bases; nucleotides outside the gene matches: 9. Germline V gene data show CDR1 as SGHAT and CDR2 as FQNNGV. The CDR3 has 16 residues. In DNA, the CDR3 is TGTGCCAGCAGCTTATCCCCGGGACAGCCCGCCTACGAGCAGTACTTC. Residues: CASSLSPGQPAYEQYF.

This rearrangement joins TRBV11-1 to TRBJ2-3; D ambiguous. CDR1 and CDR2 (germline): SGHAT, FQDESV (reference sequence). There are 13 residues in the CDR3. V lost 6 bases, J lost 4 bases, and 11 bases lay in between. CDR3 amino acids: CASSLSEADTQYF. In nucleotides, the CDR3 is TGTGCCAGCAGTTTGAGCGAAGCAGATACGCAGTATTTT.